These T cell receptor beta chains were read from a single sample in a study of technical replicates of blood from several donors. Profiled with immunoSEQ multiplex PCR; TCRdb holds only in-frame clones, not every one. The data hold approximately 41,000 clones, with over 95% observed a single time. The sequencing input was T cells isolated from PBMCs. The receptors stem from a human donor in good health. The CDR3 runs from the conserved cysteine through the conserved F or W. The D gene is left open where the match is weak. The size entry is marked missing in some rows and otherwise reads once, few, many or a size class.

J gene: TRBJ1-5; V gene: TRBV19; D gene: -; clone size: -; CDR3 DNA: TGTGCCAGTAGTATCCGGGACAACAATCAGCCCCAGCATTTT; CDR3 protein: CASSIRDNNQPQHF
J gene: TRBJ1-5; V gene: TRBV2; D gene: -; clone size: -; CDR3 DNA: TGTGCCAGCAGTGACCCAAGGAGGCCCAATCAGCCCCAGCATTTT; CDR3 protein: CASSDPRRPNQPQHF
J gene: TRBJ1-5; V gene: TRBV7-6; D gene: -; clone size: -; CDR3 DNA: TGTGCCAGCAGCTTAGGGGGGGTCCGTGGCAATCAGCCCCAGCATTTT; CDR3 protein: CASSLGGVRGNQPQHF
J gene: TRBJ1-5; V gene: TRBV6-6; D gene: TRBD1; clone size: -; CDR3 DNA: TGTGCCAGCAGCCCAGGACAGGACCGCGATTCCCAGCATTTT; CDR3 protein: CASSPGQDRDSQHF
J gene: TRBJ2-1; V gene: TRBV4-1; D gene: -; clone size: -; CDR3 DNA: TGCGCCAGCAGCCCCAGTTCCCGGGTTCGTGGCAATGAGCAGTTCTTC; CDR3 protein: CASSPSSRVRGNEQFF
J gene: TRBJ2-5; V gene: TRBV10-3; D gene: TRBD1; clone size: -; CDR3 DNA: TGTGCCATCAGCGAAGACAGGGTCCGTGAGACCCAGTACTTC; CDR3 protein: CAISEDRVRETQYF
J gene: TRBJ2-1; V gene: TRBV30; D gene: -; clone size: -; CDR3 DNA: TGTGCCTGGATGGGCCCCTACAATGAGCAGTTCTTC; CDR3 protein: CAWMGPYNEQFF
J gene: TRBJ1-5; V gene: TRBV28; D gene: TRBD1; clone size: -; CDR3 DNA: TGTGCCAGCAGTTTATCCGGGACAGAAGTATTTTATAGCAATCAGCCCCAGCATTTT; CDR3 protein: CASSLSGTEVFYSNQPQHF
J gene: TRBJ1-2; V gene: TRBV6-5; D gene: -; clone size: -; CDR3 DNA: TGTGCCAGCACCAATTCGGAGGAGACTTGGGGCTACACCTTC; CDR3 protein: CASTNSEETWGYTF
J gene: TRBJ2-2; V gene: TRBV27; D gene: -; clone size: few; CDR3 DNA: TGTGCCAGCAGTTTAGACAGGACCATCAATCGGGAGCTGTTTTTT; CDR3 protein: CASSLDRTINRELFF
J gene: TRBJ2-5; V gene: TRBV28; D gene: -; clone size: -; CDR3 DNA: TGTGCCAGCAGTCCGCCCGGGGGTTTAGAGACCCAGTACTTC; CDR3 protein: CASSPPGGLETQYF
J gene: TRBJ2-5; V gene: TRBV5-1; D gene: TRBD2; clone size: -; CDR3 DNA: TGCGCCAGCAGCCTGGGACTAGGGGCAGAGACCCAGTACTTC; CDR3 protein: CASSLGLGAETQYF
J gene: TRBJ1-1; V gene: TRBV5-1; D gene: -; clone size: -; CDR3 DNA: TGCGCCAGCAGCCCACCCATCGGCAGGGTCGCCGGTTTTTCGGAAGCTTTCTTT; CDR3 protein: CASSPPIGRVAGFSEAFF
J gene: TRBJ1-1; V gene: TRBV18; D gene: TRBD1; clone size: -; CDR3 DNA: TGTGCCAGCTCGCAATACGACAGGGCTGCTGAAGCTTTCTTT; CDR3 protein: CASSQYDRAAEAFF
J gene: TRBJ1-2; V gene: TRBV15; D gene: -; clone size: -; CDR3 DNA: TGTGCCACCAGCGATGGGAGGATAGCCACCTTC; CDR3 protein: CATSDGRIATF
J gene: TRBJ2-7; V gene: TRBV6-1; D gene: TRBD1; clone size: -; CDR3 DNA: TGTGCCAGCAGTGAAGTTTTAGGACAGGTCACCTACGAGCAGTACTTC; CDR3 protein: CASSEVLGQVTYEQYF
J gene: TRBJ1-1; V gene: TRBV30; D gene: -; clone size: -; CDR3 DNA: TGTGCCTTCGCGGAGAACACTGAAGCTTTCTTT; CDR3 protein: CAFAENTEAFF
J gene: TRBJ2-7; V gene: TRBV6-1; D gene: TRBD2; clone size: -; CDR3 DNA: TGTGCCAGCAGTGCTTTGCGGGAGGGGTACGAGCAGTACTTC; CDR3 protein: CASSALREGYEQYF
J gene: TRBJ2-7; V gene: TRBV29-1; D gene: -; clone size: -; CDR3 DNA: TGCAGCGTTGTAGTCTACGAGCAGTACTTC; CDR3 protein: CSVVVYEQYF
J gene: TRBJ1-1; V gene: TRBV6-1; D gene: -; clone size: -; CDR3 DNA: TGTGCCAGCAGTGAAGCGTATAGCAGGGTTGAAGCTTTCTTT; CDR3 protein: CASSEAYSRVEAFF
J gene: TRBJ2-2; V gene: TRBV30; D gene: -; clone size: -; CDR3 DNA: TGTGCCTGGAGTTACCTGGGGGGATCCGGGGAGCTGTTTTTT; CDR3 protein: CAWSYLGGSGELFF
J gene: TRBJ1-1; V gene: TRBV29-1; D gene: TRBD1; clone size: once; CDR3 DNA: TGCAGCGTTGACCTTCGACAGGGGGACACTGAAGCTTTCTTT; CDR3 protein: CSVDLRQGDTEAFF
J gene: TRBJ1-5; V gene: TRBV18; D gene: TRBD1; clone size: -; CDR3 DNA: TGTGCCAGCTCACGGGACAGGGGACAACAGCCCCAGCATTTT; CDR3 protein: CASSRDRGQQPQHF
J gene: TRBJ1-1; V gene: TRBV6-1; D gene: -; clone size: -; CDR3 DNA: TGTGCCAGCAGTGAATCAGGGATGGGGAACACTGAAGCTTTCTTT; CDR3 protein: CASSESGMGNTEAFF
J gene: TRBJ2-3; V gene: TRBV10-1; D gene: TRBD1; clone size: -; CDR3 DNA: TGCGCCAGCAGTTATCGACAGGGAAACACAGATACGCAGTATTTT; CDR3 protein: CASSYRQGNTDTQYF
J gene: TRBJ2-7; V gene: TRBV11-2; D gene: TRBD2; clone size: -; CDR3 DNA: TGTGCCAGCAGCTTAGCTAGCGGGGGCTACGAGCAGTACTTC; CDR3 protein: CASSLASGGYEQYF
J gene: TRBJ2-7; V gene: TRBV28; D gene: TRBD1; clone size: once; CDR3 DNA: TGTGCCACCGGGACAGGGCCCGAGCAGTACTTC; CDR3 protein: CATGTGPEQYF
J gene: TRBJ2-7; V gene: TRBV5-6; D gene: -; clone size: once; CDR3 DNA: TGTGCCAGCAGCTTGGCCAGCTACGAGCAGTACTTC; CDR3 protein: CASSLASYEQYF
J gene: TRBJ2-7; V gene: TRBV13; D gene: TRBD2; clone size: -; CDR3 DNA: TGTGCCAGCAGCTTCGGCGGGAGAACCTACGAGCAGTACTTC; CDR3 protein: CASSFGGRTYEQYF
J gene: TRBJ1-1; V gene: TRBV25-1; D gene: -; clone size: -; CDR3 DNA: TGTGCCAGCAGTGACTCGGTCACTGAAGCTTTCTTT; CDR3 protein: CASSDSVTEAFF
J gene: TRBJ1-4; V gene: TRBV6-5; D gene: TRBD1; clone size: -; CDR3 DNA: TGTGCCAGCAGTTTTTCCGGGACAGGGGTTGAAAAACTGTTTTTT; CDR3 protein: CASSFSGTGVEKLFF